The rows below give T cell receptor beta chains drawn from one sample of a study of technical replicates of blood from several donors. The table came from immunoSEQ multiplex PCR; TCRdb's copy has only in-frame clones and leaves some out. Here the sample spans about 93,000 clones, 95% being singletons. Material for sequencing was T cells isolated from PBMCs. All receptors come from a human donor in good health. Both conserved end residues are part of each CDR3. The D gene is left open where the match is weak. Size tells how often a clone was seen (once, few, many) or the class of an expanded clone, and some rows leave it out.

V	size	D	J	DNA	CDR3
TRBV27	NA	NA	TRBJ2-7	TGTGCCAGCAAGAGACAGTGGTACTACTTC	CASKRQWYYF
TRBV5-1	NA	TRBD1	TRBJ2-7	TGCGCCAGCAGCTCTGGACAGGAATTCTACGAGCAGTACTTC	CASSSGQEFYEQYF
TRBV5-1	once	NA	TRBJ2-3	TGCGCCAGCTCGGATCAGGGCCCAGATACGCAGTATTTT	CASSDQGPDTQYF
TRBV27	NA	NA	TRBJ2-2	TGTGCCAGCAGTTTTACTTCGGACACCGGGGAGCTGTTTTTT	CASSFTSDTGELFF
TRBV2	NA	TRBD1	TRBJ1-4	TGTGCCAGCAGGCTGGGGACAGGAGGATTCGCAACTAATGAAAAACTGTTTTTT	CASRLGTGGFATNEKLFF
TRBV7-9	NA	TRBD2	TRBJ2-2	TGTGCCAGCAGCTTGCCCTTAGCGGGTCCGCAGTTAGGCGGGGAGCTGTTTTTT	CASSLPLAGPQLGGELFF
TRBV30	NA	TRBD1	TRBJ2-7	TGTGCCTATGACTCCGGGACAGGGATGACCTACGAGCAGTACTTC	CAYDSGTGMTYEQYF
TRBV4-1	NA	NA	TRBJ1-1	TGCGCCAGCAGCCACCTGACAGGAAACACTGAAGCTTTCTTT	CASSHLTGNTEAFF
TRBV28	NA	NA	TRBJ2-3	TGTGCCAGCAGTTTTGGCTCCAAGAGGGCAGATACGCAGTATTTT	CASSFGSKRADTQYF
TRBV29-1	NA	NA	TRBJ2-5	TGCAGCGTTGACAGGGGTCAGAAGACCCAGTACTTC	CSVDRGQKTQYF
TRBV20-1	NA	NA	TRBJ2-7	TGCAGTGCTATTACAGGGCCCGAGCAGTACTTC	CSAITGPEQYF
TRBV11-2	NA	TRBD2	TRBJ2-5	TGTGCCAGCAGCTCAATTCGGACTAGCGGGGGAGATAGGGAGACCCAGTACTTC	CASSSIRTSGGDRETQYF
TRBV10-2	NA	TRBD1	TRBJ2-7	TGCGCCAGCGGGACAGGGAGCTCCTACGAGCAGTACTTC	CASGTGSSYEQYF
TRBV5-4	NA	NA	TRBJ1-4	TGTGCCAGCAGCTTGGCCAGCGTGGAAAAACTGTTTTTT	CASSLASVEKLFF
TRBV30	NA	NA	TRBJ2-4	TGTGCCTCTAAAGCCAAAAACATTCAGTACTTC	CASKAKNIQYF
TRBV30	NA	TRBD1	TRBJ1-1	TGTGCCTCAGCCACATCCTCAAACAGGGGAGTAGGTACTGAAGCTTTCTTT	CASATSSNRGVGTEAFF
TRBV6-1	NA	TRBD1	TRBJ1-2	TGTGCCAGCAATGATCCCGGGACAGGGCGAAACTATGGCTACACCTTC	CASNDPGTGRNYGYTF
TRBV5-1	NA	TRBD1	TRBJ2-3	TGCGCCAGCAGCTTTGGACGGGGGACAGGGGGCAACGGGGCCCGCACAGATACGCAGTATTTT	CASSFGRGTGGNGARTDTQYF
TRBV28	NA	TRBD1	TRBJ1-2	TGTGCCAGCACCCGTGGGACAGGGGGAATCATGAGCTATGGCTACACCTTC	CASTRGTGGIMSYGYTF
TRBV5-5	NA	TRBD1	TRBJ1-2	TGTGCCAGCAGTACCAGGGGGCTGAACTATGGCTACACCTTC	CASSTRGLNYGYTF
TRBV7-9	NA	NA	TRBJ2-2	TGTGCCAGCAGCTTATCGGGGGGCCCCGGGGAGCTGTTTTTT	CASSLSGGPGELFF
TRBV5-8	NA	TRBD1	TRBJ2-7	TGTGCCAGCAGCTTGGTGGGACAGAACGCCGAGCAGTACTTC	CASSLVGQNAEQYF
TRBV11-1	NA	NA	TRBJ2-1	TGTGCCAGCAGCGCAACTCCTAGATTAACGGGGCAGTTCTTC	CASSATPRLTGQFF
TRBV15	NA	NA	TRBJ1-1	TGTGCCACCAGCAGACAGGGAAACACTGAAGCTTTCTTT	CATSRQGNTEAFF
TRBV10-3	NA	NA	TRBJ2-3	TGTGCCATCTCCGGCGGGACTCAAAAGACAGATACGCAGTATTTT	CAISGGTQKTDTQYF
TRBV27	NA	TRBD1	TRBJ1-1	TGTGCCAGTGGACAGGCTGAAGCTTTCTTT	CASGQAEAFF
TRBV7-6	once	NA	TRBJ1-1	TGTGCCAGCAGCTTAGGGTTGACAGGCAGCTCGTTCACTGAAGCTTTCTTT	CASSLGLTGSSFTEAFF
TRBV27	NA	NA	TRBJ1-2	TGTGCCAGCAGTTTTCACAGATCTAACTATGGCTACACCTTC	CASSFHRSNYGYTF
TRBV11-2	NA	NA	TRBJ2-3	TGTGCCAGCACCTTCCCCGGCACAGATACGCAGTATTTT	CASTFPGTDTQYF
TRBV7-2	NA	NA	TRBJ2-7	TGTGCCAGCAGCTTATCTCGACAGCTAACCTACGAGCAGTACTTC	CASSLSRQLTYEQYF
TRBV11-2	NA	TRBD2	TRBJ2-1	TGTGCCAGCAGCCAGCGGGGGGACCCCTACAATGAGCAGTTCTTC	CASSQRGDPYNEQFF
TRBV7-6	NA	TRBD2	TRBJ2-3	TGTGCCAGCAGCCACCCCTGGCGGGAGGTGGCAGATACGCAGTATTTT	CASSHPWREVADTQYF
TRBV6-1	NA	TRBD1	TRBJ1-5	TGTGCCAGCAGTGTCCGACAGGGGGCTGGCAGTCAGCCCCAGCATTTT	CASSVRQGAGSQPQHF
TRBV19	NA	NA	TRBJ1-2	TGTGCCAGTAGCTTAATGGGGCCTAACTATGGCTACACCTTC	CASSLMGPNYGYTF
TRBV7-9	once	NA	TRBJ2-1	TGTGCCTCTGGTCGCGGTCAATACAATGAGCAGTTCTTC	CASGRGQYNEQFF
TRBV7-9	NA	TRBD1	TRBJ2-3	TGTGCCAGCAGCCCAGACAGGGGGGATACGCAGTATTTT	CASSPDRGDTQYF
TRBV20-1	NA	NA	TRBJ2-7	TGCAGTGCGGAGGAGACCTACGAGCAGTACTTC	CSAEETYEQYF
TRBV28	NA	NA	TRBJ1-5	TGTGCCAGCAGTAAACGGACAACGGAAAATCAGCCCCAGCATTTT	CASSKRTTENQPQHF
TRBV9	NA	NA	TRBJ1-1	TGTGCCAGCAGCGCAGGGGACACCCTTGAAGCTTTCTTT	CASSAGDTLEAFF
TRBV4-1	once	NA	TRBJ1-1	TGCGCCAGCCTACCTGGCGGGGGGAGGTCAGCCACTGAAGCTTTCTTT	CASLPGGGRSATEAFF
TRBV7-2	NA	TRBD2	TRBJ2-1	TGTGCCAGCAGCAAGCGGGGGCCCCCCGACAATGAGCAGTTCTTC	CASSKRGPPDNEQFF
TRBV2	NA	NA	TRBJ1-5	TGTGCCAGCAGTAAAATCTCTCTGCCCCAGCATTTT	CASSKISLPQHF
TRBV12-5	NA	NA	TRBJ1-1	TGTGCTAGTGGTTTGGTACTTGGGAGCGATACTGAAGCTTTCTTT	CASGLVLGSDTEAFF
TRBV6-5	NA	TRBD2	TRBJ2-5	TGTGCCAGCACCCGGGGGGGACGCCAAGAGACCCAGTACTTC	CASTRGGRQETQYF
TRBV6-5	NA	TRBD1	TRBJ2-1	TGTGCCAGCAGACGCGGGACAGGGATGTACAATGAGCAGTTCTTC	CASRRGTGMYNEQFF
TRBV30	NA	NA	TRBJ1-1	TGTGCCTGGGGGCTCCTCACAGGGTCGGGAATCGCTGAAGCTTTCTTT	CAWGLLTGSGIAEAFF
TRBV5-6	NA	NA	TRBJ1-5	TGTGCCAGCAGCTTGGGTAACAATCAGCCCCAGCATTTT	CASSLGNNQPQHF
TRBV4-1	NA	TRBD2	TRBJ2-7	TGCGCCAGCAGCCTAAAGCCCCTAGCGGGAAGCTACGAGCAGTACTTC	CASSLKPLAGSYEQYF
TRBV6-5	NA	NA	TRBJ1-1	TGTGCCAGCAGTTCCTCCGGGGGACTGAACACTGAAGCTTTCTTT	CASSSSGGLNTEAFF
TRBV19	NA	NA	TRBJ2-7	TGTGCCAGTAGTATTACGTCAGACGAGCAGTACTTC	CASSITSDEQYF
TRBV30	NA	NA	TRBJ2-5	TGTGCCTGGAGTTCCGCGAGGACAGCCCGCGTTGGGGAGACCCAGTACTTC	CAWSSARTARVGETQYF